These T cell receptor beta chains were read from a single sample in a study of T-cell reconstitution after alpha-beta-depleted transplantation in children. TCRdb recomputed calls from the PCR reads with MiXCR, one row per CDR3 protein. In the table there are fewer than 350,000 distinct CDR3 sequences, around a tenth of which are singletons. The sequenced sample was peripheral blood, obtained 180 days after TCRalphabeta/CD19-depleted stem cell transplant. These receptors all come from a male patient under 10 years old who had a stem cell transplant for chronic granulomatous disease, so the T cells may come from the graft donor. Each CDR3 is given with its conserved first and last residue.

TRBV12-3/TRBV12-4	TRBJ2-7	CASSSGLALEQYF
TRBV29-1	TRBJ2-5	CSVEGAIQETQYF
TRBV6-5	TRBJ2-1	CASSYSEGGNEQFF
TRBV28	TRBJ2-3	CASSLDGPLAGSTDTQYF
TRBV20-1	TRBJ1-1	CSALQGEAFF
TRBV5-1	TRBJ2-2	CASRTDRGLTNTGELFF
TRBV5-1	TRBJ2-3	CASSWTRPSTDTQYF
TRBV7-2	TRBJ2-5	CASRWGGSQETQYF
TRBV12-3/TRBV12-4	TRBJ2-2	CASSLRLMIAGGQGTGELFF
TRBV18	TRBJ2-5	CASSPPVLETQYF
TRBV4-3	TRBJ2-1	CASSRGLDYNEQFF
TRBV12-3/TRBV12-4	TRBJ2-5	CASSLLETQYF
TRBV5-1	TRBJ1-1	CASSLPRQPNTEAFF
TRBV12-3/TRBV12-4	TRBJ1-1	CASRRFFDTEAFF
TRBV5-1	TRBJ1-1	CASKLGTGRTEAFF
TRBV12-3/TRBV12-4	TRBJ2-1	CASSLNRVRVEFF
TRBV28	TRBJ2-7	CASSQTPTGTYEQYF
TRBV27	TRBJ2-1	CASSLGGLGYNEQFF
TRBV15	TRBJ2-5	CATSRDKGSQETQYF
TRBV7-7	TRBJ2-1	CASSLDGGSYNEQFF
TRBV29-1	TRBJ2-7	CSVGGIQASYEQYF
TRBV11-2	TRBJ1-6	CASSLYPGSSYNSPLHF
TRBV5-1	TRBJ2-7	CASSTSGKGYEQYF
TRBV5-1	TRBJ2-2	CASSEQPGVGELFF
TRBV15	TRBJ2-4	CATQQRSAKNIQYF